This T cell receptor beta chain came from a study of blood T cell repertoires in COVID-19. Overall study context: Specimens from acute and convalescent COVID-19 originated in the United States, Italy and Spain. PBMCs, B-cell-depleted T cells, or T cells were the source of the cDNA or gDNA that made up the material.

In the source study's methods: Estimation of nucleated cell counts was performed using reference gene primer amplification. This table comes from immunoSEQ multiplex PCR, and its TCRdb copy is limited to in-frame clones, with some not included. The D gene and trimming were derived from the DNA, and the V and J assignments and clone size from that table. Of under 150,000 clones listed, around 90% are singletons. This receptor was obtained from a man aged 60 to 69 with COVID-19, enrolled during active disease. The material sequenced was peripheral blood.

CDR3 nucleotide sequence: TGTGCCAGCAGTTACTCGATTACGCGGGAGAGTGAGCAGTTCTTC. Translated, it gives CASSYSITRESEQFF. The chain is built from TRBV6-2 or TRBV6-3 and TRBJ2-1, with 7 bases lining up with TRBD2. The V and J ends lost 0 bases and 9 bases, in that order; junction bases with no gene match: 8. This CDR3 has 15 amino acids. Germline V lookup: CDR1 MNHEY, CDR2 SVGEGT.